This TCR beta chain was observed in a study of identical twins (TCRdb year 2016). Describing the broader study: To test whether fetal clonotypes persist, this study deep-sequenced TCR alpha and beta repertoires from monozygotic twins, from unrelated adults of various ages, and from cord blood. To rule out contamination, replicate twin experiments were performed at different times with different library preparation protocols. Broader findings and caveats from the paper: The excess sharing between twins in beta out-of-frame sequences was weaker because fewer shared sequences reduced the signal-to-noise ratio. Compared with coincidental sharing between unrelated individuals, an excess of low generation-probability sequences was observed among out-of-frame TCR alpha sequences shared between twins. In monozygotic twins, recombination models systematically underestimated out-of-frame TCR alpha sharing, but the models matched the sharing seen between unrelated individuals. Because the same donors could not be followed over many years, the conclusions depended on cross-sectional statistical analysis. Abundant cord blood beta clonotypes had fewer insertions, young adult naive repertoires showed a similar but weaker trend, and memory repertoires showed no such trend. Zero-insertion analyses could be partly confounded by invariant T cells such as MAIT and iNKT, although diverse VJ usage argued against such confounding for most clonotypes.

The sample holds a few counts of this clonotype. Its antigen has not been determined. No base qualities exist here, and no much larger clone lies one base off it. The germline V and J ends show losses of 0 bases and 3 bases respectively, and no gene match explains 5 bases of the junction. CDR3 length: 16 amino acids, cysteine to phenylalanine. The entry retains the CDR3 DNA only, 48 bases that are in frame from base 1. CDR1 and CDR2 (LGHNA, YNFKEQ) derive from the germline V gene. All donors were healthy Caucasians. Three pairs of female monozygotic twins, all aged 18 to 29 years, were included in the twin cohort. Positive isolation kits from Invitrogen were used to isolate the CD4+ and CD8+ T cell populations. To prepare the library, 5' RACE was applied. Instrument used: Illumina HiSeq 2000. A universal primer binding site was added through template switching, and the final cDNA carried a unique molecular identifier so that TCR cDNA molecules could be counted accurately. First-strand cDNA for TCR alpha and beta chains was synthesized from specific primers in the conserved constant-segment region. To control for contamination, each cDNA library was double barcoded with a SMART-Mk sample barcode plus Illumina barcodes. TruSeq adapter sequences along with Illumina sample barcodes were introduced in two successive PCR steps. The TCR alpha and beta cDNA libraries were sequenced on the Illumina HiSeq platform using custom primers. The authors' pipeline ran thus. Unique molecular identifiers were extracted from raw reads with MiGEC, and CDR3 positions were determined with MiXCR. Recombination models were inferred per individual with the repgenHMM and IGoR tools using an EM algorithm. Shared clonotypes were analyzed with the tcR package in R, and sharing was normalized by the product of cloneset sizes. To study raw recombination without the effects of thymic and clonal selection, out-of-frame nonproductive sequences were analyzed. The public reads were quality trimmed at Q25 with fastp and then assembled into clones with MiXCR by TCRdb, keeping productive beta chains. For every CDR3 protein sequence, its rows merge into one entry that carries the most common genes and DNA. These V and J calls originate from TCRdb's pipeline instead of the authors' own analysis. The sample table lists some 500,000 distinct CDR3 sequences, approximately 15% of them with a count of one. Approximately 0.98% of the sample is held by the ten biggest clonotypes.

A further study also used this sample, focusing on yellow fever vaccine responses in identical twins. As the second paper documents: According to the authors, the vaccine-induced T cell response in identical twins seemed to be partly convergent and partly specific to each individual. Focusing on identical twins, the study followed the T cell clones that responded to the vaccine, and did so with precision.

The sequencing sample was made of CD4+ T cells sorted from blood. The clonotype originates from a woman aged 18-29 years in good health. Rearrangement joined TRBV4-2 to TRBJ2-1; 7 bases in the junction line up with TRBD2. The CDR3 corresponds to CASSQENSGRYNEQFF. The DNA sequence follows: TGTGCCAGCAGCCAAGAAAATAGCGGGCGCTACAATGAGCAGTTCTTC.